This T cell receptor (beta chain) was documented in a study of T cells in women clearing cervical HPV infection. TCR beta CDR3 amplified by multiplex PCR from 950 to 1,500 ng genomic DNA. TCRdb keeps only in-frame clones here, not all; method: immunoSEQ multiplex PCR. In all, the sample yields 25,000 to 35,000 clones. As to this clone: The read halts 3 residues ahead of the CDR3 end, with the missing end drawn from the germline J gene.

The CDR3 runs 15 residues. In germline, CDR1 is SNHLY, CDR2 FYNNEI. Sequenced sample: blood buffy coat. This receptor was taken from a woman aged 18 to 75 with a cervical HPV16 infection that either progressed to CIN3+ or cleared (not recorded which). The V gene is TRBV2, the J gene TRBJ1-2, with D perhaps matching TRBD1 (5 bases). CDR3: CASRGTSGTAYDYTF. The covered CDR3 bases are TGTGCCAGCAGAGGGACTAGCGGGACCGCCTACGAC.